A selection of T cell receptor beta chains follows, all from one sample in a study of technical replicates of blood from four donors. TCRdb's table, derived via immunoSEQ multiplex PCR, lists solely in-frame clones and lacks some. The sample lists 85,000 to 90,000 clones; less than 95% were seen once. Sequencing used T cells isolated from PBMCs. These receptors originate from a human donor in good health. Both conserved end residues are part of each CDR3. Fields, in order: CDR3 protein, clone size, V gene, J gene, CDR3 length. Not all rows give a size; the values are once, few, many and, for expanded clones, a class.

CDR3: CASSLERDILNEQFF
size: NA
V: TRBV7-9
J: TRBJ2-1
length: 15

CDR3: CASSYSGYIQETQYF
size: NA
V: TRBV2
J: TRBJ2-5
length: 15

CDR3: CASSQGTGNQPQHF
size: NA
V: TRBV5-4
J: TRBJ1-5
length: 14

CDR3: CSVEGTGIEQYF
size: NA
V: TRBV29-1
J: TRBJ2-7
length: 12

CDR3: CASSLWRGSGGTIYF
size: NA
V: TRBV19
J: TRBJ1-3
length: 15

CDR3: CASSQGQGYGETQYF
size: NA
V: TRBV5-1
J: TRBJ2-5
length: 15

CDR3: CASQGYTGELFF
size: once
V: TRBV7-2
J: TRBJ2-2
length: 12

CDR3: CASTGVSGANVLTF
size: once
V: TRBV28
J: TRBJ2-6
length: 14

CDR3: CASSLVVNQPQHF
size: NA
V: TRBV11-2
J: TRBJ1-5
length: 13

CDR3: CASSSGQGLNTEAFF
size: NA
V: TRBV7-9
J: TRBJ1-1
length: 15

CDR3: CASSLIGQGSEKLFF
size: NA
V: TRBV11-2
J: TRBJ1-4
length: 15

CDR3: CASSPGTGGYTF
size: few
V: TRBV7-8
J: TRBJ1-2
length: 12

CDR3: CASRRSGGGTEAFF
size: NA
V: TRBV28
J: TRBJ1-1
length: 14

CDR3: CASSLGGVTIYF
size: NA
V: TRBV7-9
J: TRBJ1-3
length: 12

CDR3: CASSLAPDRDSLNF
size: NA
V: TRBV27
J: TRBJ1-2
length: 14

CDR3: CASSLLHEQYF
size: once
V: TRBV7-2
J: TRBJ2-7
length: 11

CDR3: CASSQGKPTGELFF
size: NA
V: TRBV4-2
J: TRBJ2-2
length: 14

CDR3: CASSRTGTEAFF
size: NA
V: TRBV6-6
J: TRBJ1-1
length: 12